This T cell receptor beta chain was retrieved from a study of metastatic and nonmetastatic thyroid tumors (dated by TCRdb to about 2020). With respect to the entire study: For patients with malignant and with benign thyroid disease, the researchers compared repertoires between peripheral blood samples and tumor or nodule tissue samples.

This clone is judged medium-sized (0.01 to 0.1%). What this receptor recognizes is not known. There are no base qualities to consult, and no much larger clone falls within one base. The full study reports these points: In both blood and tumor samples, TCR beta diversity was reported to be significantly higher in malignant tumors than in benign nodules.

The library was generated by PCR. Sequencer: Illumina HiSeq 4000. High-throughput sequencing was used to profile the TCR beta-chain CDR3 region of every patient. The paper's data handling went like this. Drawing on CDR3 differences between clinicopathological groups, the researchers built a classifier meant to tell apart patients with distant-metastatic papillary thyroid cancer. Repertoire diversity was assessed with the Shannon index, and tumor-blood repertoire similarity with the Morisita-Horn index. TCRdb itself trimmed the public reads at Q25 with fastp, ran MiXCR and retained productive beta chains. TCRdb, rather than the study authors, made the V and J calls. This sample lists approximately 21,000 clones; about 30% were detected once. The leading ten clones occupy 6.1% of the sample. From a lookup of the germline V gene, CDR1 and CDR2 are MDHEN and SYDVKM. From the cysteine up to the phenylalanine, the CDR3 has a length of 12 residues. Just the 36-base CDR3 DNA is kept, in frame starting at base 1. From V the trimming removes 6 bases and from J it removes 11 bases, while the gene matches leave 9 bases of the junction unaccounted for.

No treatment had been received by any patient before thyroid surgery. The study retrospectively analysed patient clinical samples collected from the early 2010s to the late 2010s using T-cell receptor beta sequencing. The sequence came from a female donor with papillary thyroid cancer or a benign thyroid nodule (not recorded which). Some clones in this sample may be carry-over from other donors' samples. The receptor chain draws on TRBV28 and TRBJ1-1, and TRBD1 matches 7 of the central bases. Material for sequencing was blood. The nucleotide sequence reads TGTGCCAGCAGATCGACAGGGTTGATCGCTTTCTTT. It encodes CASRSTGLIAFF.